One and the same sample provided the 15 T cell receptor beta chains below, sequenced in a study of T cells in Graves' hyperthyroidism and ophthalmopathy. There were TCR beta CDR3 regions amplified from RNA transcripts. HTBI primers were employed in a first-round RT-PCR of the TCR CDR3. From the multiplex PCR reads, TCRdb called clonotypes with MiXCR, one entry per CDR3 protein. The sample contains about half a million distinct CDR3 sequences, around 22% of which appear only once. Sequenced input: blood. The receptors were sampled from a woman in her thirties with Graves' ophthalmopathy.

The V gene is TRBV12-3 or TRBV12-4, the J gene TRBJ2-7; D may be TRBD1 or TRBD2 (5 bases each). Trimming left V 4 bases short and J 4 bases short, with 14 bases between. The CDR3 has 14 residues. The CDR3 spells CASSYSGTEYEQYF. DNA of the CDR3: TGTGCCAGCAGTTACTCCGGGACGGAATACGAGCAGTACTTC.

This clonotype was recorded many times. The J gene is TRBJ2-7, the V gene TRBV7-6; perhaps TRBD1 as D (5 bases). The CDR3 extends over 14 amino acids. V lost 1 base and J lost 2, with 9 bases in between. CDR1 and CDR2 (germline): SGHVS, FNYEAQ. The CDR3 nucleotides read TGTGCCAGCAGCTTAGGGGGCGTTCCCTACGAGCAGTACTTC. Translated, it gives CASSLGGVPYEQYF. The whole variable domain, filled in from reference TRBV7-6 and TRBJ2-7, reads GAGVSQSPRYKVTKRGQDVALRCDPISGHVSLYWYRQALGQGPEFLTYFNYEAQQDKSGLPNDRFSAERPEGSISTLTIQRTEQRDSAMYRCASSLGGVPYEQYFGPGTRLTVT.

This clonotype was counted between two and nine times. The chain combines TRBV27 with TRBJ2-7; no reliable D call. Deletions cut 4 bases from V and 0 bases from J, with 4 bases between. CDR3 size: 12 residues. Germline V gene sequence: CDR1 MNHEY, CDR2 SMNVEV (reference sequence). The CDR3 sequence: CASSWSSYEQYF. Written as DNA, the CDR3 is TGTGCCAGCAGTTGGAGCTCCTACGAGCAGTACTTC.

This clonotype was seen at least ten times. The V gene is TRBV5-1, the J gene TRBJ2-5, with 11 positions matching TRBD1. V was pared by 2 bases and J by 4 bases, with 4 bases of the junction left unmatched. The CDR3 covers 15 residues. Germline CDR1 SGHRS, CDR2 YFSETQ. CDR3 nucleotides: TGCGCCAGCAGCTTAGCCGGGACAGGGGGAGAGACCCAGTACTTC. Residues: CASSLAGTGGETQYF.

V usage is TRBV6-1 and J usage is TRBJ1-1; 7 bases fit TRBD1. The CDR3 loop spans 14 amino acids. In germline, CDR1 is MNHNS, CDR2 SASEGT. Unmatched junction bases numbered 4, after V lost 6 bases and J lost 0 bases. CDR3 protein: CASRMGQLNTEAFF. The CDR3 DNA sequence: TGTGCCAGCAGAATGGGACAGCTGAACACTGAAGCTTTCTTT.

This clonotype was picked up a small number of times. The chain joins TRBV7-8 to TRBJ2-7; no clear D gene. The CDR3 extends over 17 amino acids. V was shortened by 5 bases and J by 7 bases, with 27 bases between the two germline ends. Per the germline V gene, CDR1 is SGHVS and CDR2 is FQNEAQ. CDR3 region: CASSGRTDLLSTEEQYF. In nucleotides, the CDR3 is TGTGCCAGCAGCGGACGAACGGACCTCCTCTCGACTGAGGAGCAGTACTTC.

The rearrangement uses TRBV3-1 and TRBJ1-1, with D tentatively TRBD1 (5 bases). Trimming removed 3 bases at V and 2 bases at J, with 10 bases between. Germline-derived CDR1 and CDR2 are LGHDT and YNNKEL (reference sequence). The CDR3 is 14 residues long. CDR3 residues: CASSHHRLNTEAFF. CDR3 sequence (DNA): TGTGCCAGCAGCCATCACAGGCTCAACACTGAAGCTTTCTTT.

V usage is TRBV11-2 and J usage is TRBJ2-7; no definite D call. V was cut by 5 bases and J by 7 bases, with 12 bases left in between. CDR3 length: 12 amino acids. Germline assignment: CDR1 SGHAT and CDR2 FQNNGV. The CDR3 here is CASSTVPGEQYF. In DNA form, the CDR3 reads TGTGCCAGCAGCACCGTCCCCGGGGAGCAGTACTTC.

Ten or more counts support this clonotype. The chain carries TRBV6-1 and TRBJ1-2, with D tentatively TRBD1 (6 bases). The V gene's germline CDR1 is MNHNS and CDR2 SASEGT. CDR3 length equals 16 residues. V lost 5 bases and J 4 bases, leaving 20 bases between the germline ends. CDR3 nucleotide sequence: TGTGCCAGCAGTCGAACTACAATGGGGGCCCTCTATGGCTACACCTTC. Protein product: CASSRTTMGALYGYTF.

The table lists this clonotype with a few counts. The CDR3 nucleotides are TGCAGTGCTAGGAGGGGACAGTACGGGGTGGACACTGAAGCTTTCTTT. It is translated as CSARRGQYGVDTEAFF. This chain connects TRBV20-1 to TRBJ1-1; TRBD1 matches at 7 bases. The CDR3 is made up of 16 amino acids. CDR1 is DFQATT, CDR2 SNEGSKA, per germline (reference sequence). J gave up 3 bases and V 3 bases, and 13 bases lay outside the gene matches.

This clonotype was counted many times. This chain links TRBV7-2 with TRBJ2-7; D is possibly TRBD1 (5 bases). There are 13 residues in the CDR3. The germline CDR1 and CDR2 sequences are SGHTA and FQGNSA. V lost 6 bases and J 7 bases, leaving 16 bases between the germline ends. CDR3 in DNA: TGTGCCAGCAGTTCAGGGTTCTCGGGTGAGCAGTACTTC. Translated, it gives CASSSGFSGEQYF.

This clonotype was seen at least ten times. The chain uses TRBV5-5 and TRBJ2-5; D perhaps matches TRBD2 (6 bases). The V and J ends lost 4 bases and 4 bases respectively, with 14 bases between them. The CDR3 has 14 amino acids. CDR1 SGHKS and CDR2 YYEKEE come from the germline V gene (reference sequence). The CDR3: CASSLGAGLETQYF. The CDR3 DNA reads as TGTGCCAGCAGCCTTGGTGCGGGGCTAGAGACCCAGTACTTC. The full variable domain, completed using reference TRBV5-5 and TRBJ2-5, is DAGVTQSPTHLIKTRGQQVTLRCSPISGHKSVSWYQQVLGQGPQFIFQYYEKEERGRGNFPDRFSARQFPNYSSELNVNALLLGDSALYLCASSLGAGLETQYFGPGTRLLVL.

This clonotype was seen repeatedly, ten times or more. The chain joins TRBV4-3 to TRBJ2-2, with a weak D call TRBD1 (7 bases). V gave up 3 bases and J gave up 1 base, with 12 bases separating them. The CDR3 length is 16 residues. Germline V CDR1 and CDR2: LGHNA, YSLEER. DNA for the CDR3: TGCGCCAGCAGCCAGGGGGGACAGTTGAACACCGGGGAGCTGTTTTTT. It translates to CASSQGGQLNTGELFF.

This clonotype was counted ten times or more. The genes are TRBV19 and TRBJ2-7; the match to TRBD1 covers 7 bases. J lost 1 base, V lost 3 bases, and 3 bases had no gene match. CDR1 LNHDA and CDR2 SQIVND come from the germline V gene (reference sequence). The CDR3 has 14 amino acids. DNA of the CDR3: TGTGCCAGTAGTATTCAGGGACAGTCCTACGAGCAGTACTTC. Residues: CASSIQGQSYEQYF.

This clonotype was detected ten times or more. The J gene is TRBJ2-2, the V gene TRBV4-1, with D perhaps matching TRBD1 (6 bases). V gave up 1 base and J gave up 6 bases, with 12 bases separating them. CDR1 and CDR2 (germline): MGHRA, YSYEKL. This CDR3 contains 15 residues. The CDR3: CASSQVDSPSGELFF. The CDR3 region has the DNA TGCGCCAGCAGCCAAGTGGACAGCCCTTCCGGGGAGCTGTTTTTT.